The 8 T cell receptor beta chains presented below share a single source sample, sequenced in a study of long-term antiretroviral therapy in people with HIV. At survey level, the immunoSEQ assay was run in its v3.0 version. The method was immunoSEQ multiplex PCR; TCRdb's version includes in-frame clones alone and lacks a portion of them. The data hold over 30,000 clones, with 95% to 98% observed a single time. Sequencing used unsorted PBMCs, obtained 7.6 years after starting antiretroviral therapy. These TCRs come from a man between 25 and 39 years old with HIV.

V usage is TRBV29-1 and J usage is TRBJ2-7, with a weak D call TRBD2 (6 bases). Germline V gene data show CDR1 as SQVTM and CDR2 as ANQGSEA. The CDR3 consists of 13 residues. V dropped 6 bases and J dropped 2 bases, with 14 bases sitting between them. The CDR3: CSVGGRQTYEQYF. For the CDR3, the DNA is TGCAGCGTGGGGGGACGGCAGACCTACGAGCAGTACTTC.

The chain recombines TRBV7-9 with TRBJ2-3; 7 nucleotides match TRBD1. The CDR3 runs 15 residues. Germline loops: CDR1 SEHNR, CDR2 FQNEAQ (reference sequence). The ends lost 4 bases at V and 3 bases at J; junction bases unmatched: 7. The CDR3 loop reads CASSSRQGETDTQYF. The CDR3 DNA reads TGTGCCAGCAGCTCGAGACAGGGAGAGACAGATACGCAGTATTTT.

V is TRBV7-9 and J is TRBJ2-6; 7 nucleotides align to TRBD1. With 4 bases clipped from V and 2 bases from J, the junction kept 2 bases outside the gene matches. The CDR3 has 15 residues. CDR1 is SEHNR, CDR2 FQNEAQ, per germline (reference sequence). The DNA for the CDR3 is TGTGCCAGCAGCTACACAGGGGCTGGGGCCAACGTCCTGACTTTC. This codes for CASSYTGAGANVLTF.

CDR3 sequence: CASRNPKRTDFSGANVLTF. CDR3 DNA sequence: TGTGCCAGCAGGAACCCCAAGCGGACGGACTTCTCTGGGGCCAACGTCCTGACTTTC. The rearrangement uses TRBV9 and TRBJ2-6; TRBD2 is a possible D gene (5 bases). The germline V gene encodes CDR1 SGDLS and CDR2 YYNGEE. The V gene lost 5 bases and the J gene lost 0 bases, with 21 bases spanning the gap. The CDR3 has 19 amino acids.

This chain links TRBV11-1 with TRBJ1-2; 7 bases align to TRBD1. CDR1 SGHAT and CDR2 FQDESV come from the germline V gene (reference sequence). V was clipped by 5 bases and J by 2 bases; unmatched bases: 2. The CDR3 is 13 residues long. This chain's CDR3 is CASSVQGNYGYTF. CDR3 nucleotides: TGTGCCAGCAGCGTACAGGGGAACTATGGCTACACCTTC.

V gene TRBV4-2 combines with J gene TRBJ2-1; 7 nucleotides match TRBD1. Germline CDR1 LGHNA, CDR2 YNFKEQ. The CDR3 runs 13 residues. Trimming cost V 5 bases and J 7 bases; bases outside gene matches: 5. CDR3: CASSFTTGNEQFF. CDR3 bases: TGTGCCAGCAGCTTTACGACAGGGAATGAGCAGTTCTTC.

The rearrangement joins TRBV19 to TRBJ2-2; D unclear. V was pared by 8 bases and J by 2 bases, with 9 bases between. The CDR3 spans 13 residues. Germline assignment: CDR1 LNHDA and CDR2 SQIVND (reference sequence). The CDR3 DNA sequence: TGTGCCAGTCAATTGCAAAACACCGGGGAGCTGTTTTTT. Translating it yields CASQLQNTGELFF.

The chain couples TRBV6-1 to TRBJ2-3; TRBD2 matches at 8 bases. This CDR3 comprises 15 residues. The V segment lost 2 bases and the J segment 3 bases; nucleotides outside the gene matches: 4. Germline V gene data show CDR1 as MNHNS and CDR2 as SASEGT. The CDR3 protein is CASSERERETDTQYF. CDR3 nucleotides: TGTGCCAGCAGTGAAAGGGAGCGGGAGACAGATACGCAGTATTTT.